These 18 T cell receptor beta chains originate from one sample sequenced in a study of blood T cell repertoires in COVID-19. Sequencing was performed with immunoSEQ multiplex PCR; in TCRdb, only in-frame clones are kept and a portion is missing. The sample records about 130,000 clones, 70% to 85% being singletons. Sequenced sample: peripheral blood. The receptors were gathered from a woman of 80 years or more with acute or convalescent COVID-19.

This rearrangement joins TRBV5-6 to TRBJ2-5; D unresolved. The CDR3 is 15 amino acids. V lost 6 bases to trimming and J lost 2 bases, with 17 bases between them. The V gene's germline CDR1 is SGHDT and CDR2 YYEEEE. DNA for the CDR3: TGTGCCAGCAAAGACAAGGATCGAGTTCAAGAGACCCAGTACTTC. Translating gives CASKDKDRVQETQYF.

The chain has TRBV18 and TRBJ2-5, with 7 bases identical to TRBD1. CDR1 is KGHSH, CDR2 LQKENI, per germline. J gave up 2 bases and V 2 bases, and 5 bases lay outside the gene matches. This CDR3 is 15 amino acids long. The CDR3 nucleotides are TGTGCCAGCTCACCAATTGGGACAGTGCAAGAGACCCAGTACTTC. Its protein product is CASSPIGTVQETQYF.

V and J are TRBV2 and TRBJ2-5; TRBD2 aligns across 10 bases. Germline-derived CDR1 and CDR2 are SNHLY and FYNNEI. This CDR3 spans 14 amino acids. The V and J ends lost 5 bases and 5 bases, in that order; junction bases with no gene match: 5. The CDR3 protein is CASSPTSGVETQYF. The DNA of the CDR3 is TGTGCCAGCAGTCCAACTAGCGGGGTTGAGACCCAGTACTTC.

The genes are TRBV12-5 and TRBJ1-5, with a possible D match to TRBD1 (6 bases). The CDR3 runs 16 residues. Trimming removed 2 bases at V and 4 bases at J, with 15 bases between. Per germline, CDR1 LGHNT and CDR2 FRNRAP. CDR3 sequence (DNA): TGTGCTAGTGGTTTGAGCAGGGGCAGAGGAAATCAGCCCCAGCATTTT. Residues: CASGLSRGRGNQPQHF.

This clone appeared a few times. This chain uses TRBV2 with TRBJ2-2; 8 bases fit TRBD1. The CDR3 is made up of 15 amino acids. Germline loops: CDR1 SNHLY, CDR2 FYNNEI. V gave up 3 bases and J gave up 6 bases; unmatched junction bases: 6. DNA of the CDR3: TGTGCCAGCAGTGAGACGGACAGGGAGGCCGGGGAGCTGTTTTTT. Translated, it gives CASSETDREAGELFF.

The chain carries TRBV7-8 and TRBJ2-1; TRBD1 aligns across 9 bases. The V gene's germline CDR1 is SGHVS and CDR2 FQNEAQ. The ends lost 5 bases at V and 4 bases at J; junction bases unmatched: 9. This CDR3 spans 16 amino acids. The CDR3 DNA sequence: TGTGCCAGCAGCATACATCGGGACAGGGCTTACAATGAGCAGTTCTTC. Translation gives CASSIHRDRAYNEQFF.

The genes are TRBV30 and TRBJ1-4; 7 positions match TRBD1. The CDR3 sequence is 13 residues long. After removal of 5 bases from V and 5 bases from J, the junction contained 5 bases not matched to a gene. Germline loops: CDR1 GTSNPN, CDR2 SVGIG (reference sequence). CDR3 protein: CAWAGGKNEKLFF. The DNA for the CDR3 is TGTGCCTGGGCAGGGGGTAAAAATGAAAAACTGTTTTTT.

DNA for the CDR3: TGTGCCAGCAGTGAAGTCGTAAGGCGGGACAGGGGTCATGGCTACACCTTC. Protein: CASSEVVRRDRGHGYTF. The chain employs TRBV6-1 and TRBJ1-2, with TRBD1 matching 10 bases. From germline, CDR1 is MNHNS and CDR2 SASEGT. With V trimmed by 1 base and J by 6 bases, 11 bases remained unmatched. This CDR3 comprises 17 residues.

CDR3 loop: CASSEEAGDYTF. Here the CDR3 DNA reads TGTGCCAGCAGTGAAGAGGCAGGGGACTACACCTTC. This chain links TRBV2 with TRBJ1-2; TRBD1 might be the D (6 bases). Germline CDR1 reads SNHLY; CDR2 reads FYNNEI. The CDR3 extends over 12 amino acids. The V and J ends lost 1 base and 10 bases respectively, with 10 bases between them.

The chain combines TRBV7-9 with TRBJ1-2; tentative D call: TRBD1 (6 bases). Germline assignment: CDR1 SEHNR and CDR2 FQNEAQ (reference sequence). Trimming took 5 bases from V and 7 from J, leaving 11 bases between them. The CDR3 covers 12 residues. The CDR3: CASSLGAAGYTF. The CDR3 DNA reads TGTGCCAGCAGCCTGGGGGCGGCTGGCTACACCTTC.

The CDR3 region is CATSRIQGFGTEAFF. DNA for the CDR3: TGTGCCACCAGCAGGATACAGGGTTTTGGCACTGAAGCTTTCTTT. The chain links TRBV15 to TRBJ1-1; D perhaps matches TRBD1 (6 bases). The CDR3 is 15 residues long. Germline V CDR1 and CDR2: LNHNV, YYDKDF (reference sequence). Trimming shortened V by 3 bases and J by 4 bases, and 15 bases separated the two germline ends.

This rearrangement joins TRBV2 to TRBJ1-6, with D perhaps matching TRBD1 (6 bases). This CDR3 has 16 residues. Germline V gives CDR1 SNHLY, CDR2 FYNNEI. V was pared by 5 bases and J by 7 bases, with 18 bases between. As DNA, the CDR3 is TGTGCCAGCAGTCAACGATTGACAGGCAACAATTCACCCCTCCACTTT. It translates to CASSQRLTGNNSPLHF. The full variable domain, rest sourced from reference TRBV2 and TRBJ1-6, is EPEVTQTPSHQVTQMGQEVILRCVPISNHLYFYWYRQILGQKVEFLVSFYNNEISEKSEIFDDQFSVERPDGSNFTLKIRSTKLEDSAMYFCASSQRLTGNNSPLHFGNGTRLTVT.

The chain recombines TRBV7-2 with TRBJ2-7, with 7 bases matching TRBD2. CDR1 is SGHTA and CDR2 is FQGNSA in the germline V gene. CDR3 length equals 16 residues. Trimming cost V 6 bases and J 4 bases; bases outside gene matches: 15. CDR3 sequence reads: CASSYGYSRGGYEQYF. The DNA of the CDR3 is TGTGCCAGCAGTTATGGGTATTCGCGGGGAGGGTACGAGCAGTACTTC.

The rearrangement joins TRBV9 to TRBJ1-1; TRBD1 might be the D (5 bases). The ends were cut back, 10 bases at V and 3 bases at J, with 22 bases in the middle. Per germline, CDR1 SGDLS and CDR2 YYNGEE. This CDR3 region has 15 residues. The CDR3 sequence is CASCPAGVKDTEAFF. CDR3 coding DNA: TGTGCCTCCTGTCCTGCGGGGGTGAAAGACACTGAAGCTTTCTTT.

The chain carries TRBV18 and TRBJ1-4; 7 bases map to TRBD1. The CDR3 contains 14 residues. Germline V CDR1 and CDR2: KGHSH, LQKENI. V shed 8 bases and J 1 base; nucleotides not matched to a gene: 4. The CDR3 bases are TGTGCCAGCGGGCGACAGGGAACTAATGAAAAACTGTTTTTT. It encodes CASGRQGTNEKLFF.

The rearrangement uses TRBV2 and TRBJ2-4; D unclear. The germline V gene has CDR1 SNHLY and CDR2 FYNNEI. The CDR3 contains 13 residues. V was clipped by 5 bases and J by 9 bases, with 14 bases between them. This chain's CDR3 is CASSIQERSIQYF. The CDR3 nucleotides are TGTGCCAGCAGTATACAAGAACGGAGCATTCAGTACTTC.

The V call is TRBV30, the J call TRBJ1-4; D possibly corresponds to TRBD1 (6 bases). Trimming left V 2 bases short and J 4 bases short, with 11 bases between. The germline V gene encodes CDR1 GTSNPN and CDR2 SVGIG (reference sequence). This CDR3 spans 14 amino acids. CDR3 sequence: CAWSSGTYNEKLFF. The CDR3, as DNA: TGTGCCTGGAGTTCCGGGACATATAATGAAAAACTGTTTTTT.

The J gene is TRBJ2-1, the V gene TRBV14, with a tentative D call TRBD1 (5 bases). The CDR3 runs 15 residues. Trimming cost V 3 bases and J 0 bases, with 9 bases left between them. The germline CDR1 and CDR2 sequences are SGHDN and FVKESK. For the CDR3, the DNA is TGTGCCAGCAGCCAGACAGCCGGCTCCTACAATGAGCAGTTCTTC. This gives the protein CASSQTAGSYNEQFF.